The clone carrying this T cell receptor beta chain showed up just a few times. Antigen specificity is unknown. With constant-segment primers, 5'RACE yielded cDNA libraries of TCR alpha and TCR beta that carried sample barcodes and UMIs. TCRdb reprocessed the 5' RACE reads via MiXCR and lists one record per CDR3 protein. The sample contains around 250,000 distinct CDR3 sequences, 15% of which appear only once. This CDR3 contains 16 residues. Germline V lookup: CDR1 LGHNA, CDR2 YNFKEQ. Trimming shortened V by 4 bases and J by 0 bases, and 13 bases separated the two germline ends. The sample belongs to a study of T-cell memory formation after mild COVID-19. For the study at large: Among the donors, TCR clusters were largely specific to each donor. Findings and caveats of the study: CD4+ bias marked clones expanding day 15 to 37, unlike balanced contracting clones. Pre-infection memory held some responding clones, suggesting pre-existing cross-reactive T cells responded.

Sequencing was carried out using PBMCs or a T cell subset sorted from them (not recorded which). The chain employs TRBV4-2 and TRBJ1-5; no firm D call. This clonotype was sampled from an adult woman who had mild COVID-19 (a few samples of this study predate the infection). Cell type and time point are not known. CDR3 sequence (DNA): TGTGCCAGCAGCCCGCAGGCAAACTATAGCAATCAGCCCCAGCATTTT. Its translation: CASSPQANYSNQPQHF.